This TCR beta chain derives from a study of CD8+ T cells in alopecia areata. Study in general: It was 6 to 18 months of tofacitinib, and then there were 6 months off drug. Whole-study findings and limits: Sequencing of scalp samples also captures resident alphabeta T cells of normal skin.

In the case of this clone: Its antigen remains unidentified.

cDNA reverse transcribed from extracted RNA served as the sequencing template. The protocol was immunoSEQ multiplex PCR, while the TCRdb copy is restricted to in-frame clones and leaves out a portion. The sample lists about 97,000 clones, around 38% seen once, with around 1.4% in the top ten. CD4+ and CD8+ T cells were sorted from PBMCs. CDR3 size: 15 residues. Trimming pared 0 bases from V and 3 bases from J, leaving 11 bases between. The V gene's germline CDR1 is SGHRS and CDR2 YFSETQ. The receptor's source is a human donor with alopecia areata. The chain couples TRBV5-1 to TRBJ2-3; D gene uncertain. What was sequenced was CD4+ T cells sorted from blood. The CDR3 here is CASSLAERATDTQYF. The CDR3 DNA follows: TGCGCCAGCAGCTTGGCCGAAAGGGCTACAGATACGCAGTATTTT.